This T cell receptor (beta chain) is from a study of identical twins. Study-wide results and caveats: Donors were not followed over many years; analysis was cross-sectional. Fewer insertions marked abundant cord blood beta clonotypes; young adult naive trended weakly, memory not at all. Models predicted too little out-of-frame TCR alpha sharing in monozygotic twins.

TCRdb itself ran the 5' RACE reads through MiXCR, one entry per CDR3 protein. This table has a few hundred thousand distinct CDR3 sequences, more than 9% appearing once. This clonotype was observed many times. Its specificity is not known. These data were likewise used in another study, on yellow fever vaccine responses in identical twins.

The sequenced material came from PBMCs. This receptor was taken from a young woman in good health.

The CDR3 here is CAISILKSGELFF. CDR3 bases: TGTGCCATCAGTATCCTAAAATCCGGGGAGCTGTTTTTT. The chain couples TRBV10-3 to TRBJ2-2; D unresolved. V lost 5 bases and J lost 6, with 10 bases in between. This CDR3 has 13 amino acids. Germline V gene data show CDR1 as ENHRY and CDR2 as SYGVKD.